Listed below are T cell receptor beta chains from one sample, sequenced in a study of control samples from healthy donors and cancer patients. TCRdb's copy holds only in-frame clones and misses some; the assay was immunoSEQ multiplex PCR. The table shows approximately 98,000 clones, with around four fifths occurring only once. Specimen: blood. The receptor source for this set is a man younger than 30 in good health. CDR3s include the opening cysteine and the closing phenylalanine or tryptophan. The order of the fields is clone size, J gene, V gene, D gene, CDR3 protein, CDR3 DNA. D genes are given only for firm matches. Some rows mark clone size as missing; the rest say once, few, many or name a class of expanded clone.

abundance: -; j_gene: TRBJ2-7; v_gene: TRBV30; d_gene: -; CDR3aa: CAWSSIGVSVEQYF; CDR3nt: TGTGCCTGGAGTTCAATAGGAGTGTCGGTCGAGCAGTACTTC
abundance: -; j_gene: TRBJ2-7; v_gene: TRBV3-1/TRBV3-2; d_gene: -; CDR3aa: CASSPPRGPHSSYEQYF; CDR3nt: TGTGCCAGCAGCCCACCCCGGGGACCTCATAGCTCCTACGAGCAGTACTTC
abundance: -; j_gene: TRBJ1-1; v_gene: TRBV11-2; d_gene: TRBD1; CDR3aa: CASSSRTGENTEAFF; CDR3nt: TGTGCCAGCAGCTCCCGGACAGGGGAGAACACTGAAGCTTTCTTT
abundance: -; j_gene: TRBJ1-1; v_gene: TRBV5-1; d_gene: -; CDR3aa: CASSRGYQVVNTEAFF; CDR3nt: TGCGCCAGCAGCCGGGGGTATCAAGTGGTGAACACTGAAGCTTTCTTT
abundance: -; j_gene: TRBJ2-6; v_gene: TRBV5-1; d_gene: -; CDR3aa: CASSLDIRSIGANVLTF; CDR3nt: TGCGCCAGCAGCTTGGATATTAGAAGTATTGGGGCCAACGTCCTGACTTTC
abundance: few; j_gene: TRBJ1-5; v_gene: TRBV3-1/TRBV3-2; d_gene: TRBD1; CDR3aa: CASSQEPGQGGQPQHF; CDR3nt: TGTGCCAGCAGCCAAGAGCCTGGACAGGGAGGTCAGCCCCAGCATTTT
abundance: -; j_gene: TRBJ2-3; v_gene: TRBV2; d_gene: TRBD1; CDR3aa: CASRRQGARTDTQYF; CDR3nt: TGTGCCAGCAGGCGACAGGGGGCGAGGACAGATACGCAGTATTTT
abundance: -; j_gene: TRBJ2-6; v_gene: TRBV9; d_gene: -; CDR3aa: CASSVAQFSGANVLTF; CDR3nt: TGTGCCAGCAGCGTAGCTCAATTCTCTGGGGCCAACGTCCTGACTTTC
abundance: -; j_gene: TRBJ1-2; v_gene: TRBV7-2; d_gene: -; CDR3aa: CASSLDQGSGFGYTF; CDR3nt: TGTGCCAGCAGCTTAGATCAGGGCTCGGGGTTTGGCTACACCTTC
abundance: -; j_gene: TRBJ2-6; v_gene: TRBV7-2; d_gene: -; CDR3aa: CASSGGSGANVLTF; CDR3nt: TGTGCCAGCAGCGGGGGCTCTGGGGCCAACGTCCTGACTTTC
abundance: -; j_gene: TRBJ1-1; v_gene: TRBV6-2/TRBV6-3; d_gene: TRBD1; CDR3aa: CASSQGVTEAFF; CDR3nt: TGTGCCAGCAGTCAGGGGGTAACTGAAGCTTTCTTT
abundance: -; j_gene: TRBJ2-3; v_gene: TRBV11-3; d_gene: TRBD2; CDR3aa: CASSFDGLAEDTQYF; CDR3nt: TGTGCCAGCAGCTTTGACGGACTAGCGGAAGATACGCAGTATTTT
abundance: -; j_gene: TRBJ2-1; v_gene: TRBV27; d_gene: -; CDR3aa: CASSLKAGRNEQFF; CDR3nt: TGTGCCAGCAGTTTAAAGGCGGGGCGCAATGAGCAGTTCTTC
abundance: -; j_gene: TRBJ1-4; v_gene: TRBV6-6; d_gene: -; CDR3aa: CASSYRAREKLFF; CDR3nt: TGTGCCAGCAGTTACAGGGCGCGTGAAAAACTGTTTTTT
abundance: -; j_gene: TRBJ2-3; v_gene: TRBV24-1; d_gene: -; CDR3aa: CATSDPGADTQYF; CDR3nt: TGTGCCACCAGTGATCCAGGGGCGGATACGCAGTATTTT
abundance: -; j_gene: TRBJ1-4; v_gene: TRBV6-5; d_gene: TRBD1; CDR3aa: CASSWTGDEKLFF; CDR3nt: TGTGCCAGCAGCTGGACAGGGGATGAAAAACTGTTTTTT
abundance: few; j_gene: TRBJ1-1; v_gene: TRBV10-3; d_gene: -; CDR3aa: CAISVGSTFNTEAFF; CDR3nt: TGTGCCATCAGCGTGGGGTCAACCTTTAACACTGAAGCTTTCTTT
abundance: -; j_gene: TRBJ2-1; v_gene: TRBV7-2; d_gene: -; CDR3aa: CASSLERQNEQFF; CDR3nt: TGTGCCAGCAGCTTAGAACGGCAGAATGAGCAGTTCTTC
abundance: -; j_gene: TRBJ2-7; v_gene: TRBV12-3/TRBV12-4; d_gene: -; CDR3aa: CASSSTYEQYF; CDR3nt: TGTGCCAGCAGTTCGACCTACGAGCAGTACTTC
abundance: -; j_gene: TRBJ1-5; v_gene: TRBV6-5; d_gene: -; CDR3aa: CASSYSRGRDQPQHF; CDR3nt: TGTGCCAGCAGTTACTCTCGGGGTAGGGATCAGCCCCAGCATTTT
abundance: -; j_gene: TRBJ2-5; v_gene: TRBV5-1; d_gene: -; CDR3aa: CASSRLGYQETQYF; CDR3nt: TGCGCCAGCAGCCGACTAGGGTACCAAGAGACCCAGTACTTC
abundance: -; j_gene: TRBJ1-2; v_gene: TRBV6-5; d_gene: TRBD1; CDR3aa: CASRRGQGNYGYTF; CDR3nt: TGTGCCAGCAGGAGGGGACAGGGAAACTATGGCTACACCTTC
abundance: -; j_gene: TRBJ1-1; v_gene: TRBV4-1; d_gene: -; CDR3aa: CASSHIGLDTEAFF; CDR3nt: TGCGCCAGCAGCCACATAGGGCTGGACACTGAAGCTTTCTTT
abundance: few; j_gene: TRBJ2-1; v_gene: TRBV5-4; d_gene: TRBD2; CDR3aa: CASSLASGGNYNEQFF; CDR3nt: TGTGCCAGCAGCTTGGCTAGCGGGGGAAACTACAATGAGCAGTTCTTC
abundance: -; j_gene: TRBJ1-5; v_gene: TRBV6-5; d_gene: -; CDR3aa: CASTGGGNQPQHF; CDR3nt: TGTGCCAGCACCGGAGGGGGGAATCAGCCCCAGCATTTT
abundance: -; j_gene: TRBJ1-3; v_gene: TRBV18; d_gene: -; CDR3aa: CASSPDTRQVRVTIYF; CDR3nt: TGTGCCAGCTCACCAGATACAAGACAGGTAAGGGTCACCATATATTTT
abundance: few; j_gene: TRBJ1-2; v_gene: TRBV7-2; d_gene: -; CDR3aa: CASSTPPGGSYGYTF; CDR3nt: TGTGCCAGCAGCACCCCCCCGGGGGGGAGTTATGGCTACACCTTC
abundance: -; j_gene: TRBJ1-2; v_gene: TRBV19; d_gene: -; CDR3aa: CASSTRTVTYGYTF; CDR3nt: TGTGCCAGTAGTACCCGGACAGTCACCTATGGCTACACCTTC
abundance: -; j_gene: TRBJ2-4; v_gene: TRBV5-6; d_gene: TRBD2; CDR3aa: CASSPLAGGPGHIQYF; CDR3nt: TGTGCCAGCAGCCCGTTAGCGGGGGGCCCGGGGCACATTCAGTACTTC
abundance: -; j_gene: TRBJ1-5; v_gene: TRBV27; d_gene: -; CDR3aa: CASRPAGSNQPQHF; CDR3nt: TGTGCCAGCAGGCCGGCAGGGAGCAATCAGCCCCAGCATTTT
abundance: -; j_gene: TRBJ2-5; v_gene: TRBV5-4; d_gene: TRBD2; CDR3aa: CASSSGTSGGRFEETQYF; CDR3nt: TGTGCCAGCAGCTCCGGGACTAGCGGGGGCCGGTTTGAGGAGACCCAGTACTTC
abundance: -; j_gene: TRBJ1-2; v_gene: TRBV7-2; d_gene: -; CDR3aa: CASSPLSLASTYGYTF; CDR3nt: TGTGCCAGCAGCCCGTTGAGCCTAGCTTCAACCTATGGCTACACCTTC
abundance: -; j_gene: TRBJ2-3; v_gene: TRBV9; d_gene: -; CDR3aa: CASSPFRGFGTDTQYF; CDR3nt: TGTGCCAGCAGCCCATTTCGGGGGTTTGGGACAGATACGCAGTATTTT
abundance: -; j_gene: TRBJ2-1; v_gene: TRBV7-6; d_gene: -; CDR3aa: CASSLSTASSSYNEQFF; CDR3nt: TGTGCCAGCAGCTTATCGACAGCCTCGAGCTCCTACAATGAGCAGTTCTTC
abundance: -; j_gene: TRBJ1-5; v_gene: TRBV5-1; d_gene: -; CDR3aa: CASSLAGDSNQPQHF; CDR3nt: TGCGCCAGCAGCTTGGCCGGAGATAGCAATCAGCCCCAGCATTTT
abundance: few; j_gene: TRBJ1-2; v_gene: TRBV30; d_gene: TRBD1; CDR3aa: CAWSGLSGGADGYTF; CDR3nt: TGTGCCTGGAGTGGCCTCTCAGGGGGCGCGGATGGCTACACCTTC
abundance: once; j_gene: TRBJ1-5; v_gene: TRBV6-5; d_gene: TRBD1; CDR3aa: CASSRGQGARQPQHF; CDR3nt: TGTGCCAGCAGCCGGGGACAGGGGGCAAGGCAGCCCCAGCATTTT
abundance: -; j_gene: TRBJ1-2; v_gene: TRBV4-2; d_gene: -; CDR3aa: CASSQDRAGAYGYTF; CDR3nt: TGTGCCAGCAGCCAAGATAGGGCAGGGGCCTATGGCTACACCTTC
abundance: many; j_gene: TRBJ1-2; v_gene: TRBV24-1; d_gene: TRBD1; CDR3aa: CATSDRTGTGRGYTF; CDR3nt: TGTGCCACCAGTGACCGAACCGGGACAGGGAGAGGCTACACCTTC
abundance: once; j_gene: TRBJ2-3; v_gene: TRBV28; d_gene: -; CDR3aa: CASTRAEGTDTQYF; CDR3nt: TGTGCCAGCACCCGTGCAGAAGGCACAGATACGCAGTATTTT
abundance: -; j_gene: TRBJ2-7; v_gene: TRBV7-2; d_gene: TRBD1; CDR3aa: CASSLALGQGYEQYF; CDR3nt: TGTGCCAGCAGCTTAGCATTAGGACAGGGGTACGAGCAGTACTTC
abundance: few; j_gene: TRBJ1-5; v_gene: TRBV24-1; d_gene: -; CDR3aa: CATSPQGNQPQHF; CDR3nt: TGTGCCACCAGTCCACAGGGTAATCAGCCCCAGCATTTT
abundance: -; j_gene: TRBJ1-1; v_gene: TRBV29-1; d_gene: -; CDR3aa: CSTARGNTEAFF; CDR3nt: TGCAGCACGGCGAGGGGGAACACTGAAGCTTTCTTT
abundance: -; j_gene: TRBJ2-1; v_gene: TRBV7-2; d_gene: TRBD2; CDR3aa: CASSLDGPGGINEQFF; CDR3nt: TGTGCCAGCAGCTTAGATGGCCCGGGGGGGATCAATGAGCAGTTCTTC
abundance: -; j_gene: TRBJ2-2; v_gene: TRBV9; d_gene: -; CDR3aa: CASSVVLADINTGELFF; CDR3nt: TGTGCCAGCAGCGTAGTTCTAGCCGACATCAACACCGGGGAGCTGTTTTTT
abundance: -; j_gene: TRBJ2-1; v_gene: TRBV5-6; d_gene: -; CDR3aa: CASSQKQVNEQFF; CDR3nt: TGTGCCAGCAGTCAGAAACAGGTCAATGAGCAGTTCTTC
abundance: -; j_gene: TRBJ1-2; v_gene: TRBV25-1; d_gene: TRBD1; CDR3aa: CASGGTGVAYGYTF; CDR3nt: TGTGCCAGCGGGGGAACAGGGGTTGCCTATGGCTACACCTTC
abundance: many; j_gene: TRBJ2-7; v_gene: TRBV3-1/TRBV3-2; d_gene: -; CDR3aa: CASNPAGRGYEQYF; CDR3nt: TGTGCCAGCAACCCAGCCGGCCGGGGGTACGAGCAGTACTTC
abundance: -; j_gene: TRBJ2-5; v_gene: TRBV3-1/TRBV3-2; d_gene: TRBD2; CDR3aa: CASSQDPWTSVQETQYF; CDR3nt: TGTGCCAGCAGCCAAGATCCCTGGACTAGCGTCCAAGAGACCCAGTACTTC